A single sample gave rise to the 32 T cell receptor beta chains below, sequenced in a study of beta chain features in type 1 diabetes. TCRB transcripts that were expressed got sequenced, as all of the isolated RNA had been reverse transcribed. TCRdb keeps only in-frame clones here, not all; method: immunoSEQ multiplex PCR. The repertoire has 250,000 or so clones, less than 35% of them found once; the top ten carry 3.5% to 4.5%. The sequencing sample was made of central memory CD4+ T cells from blood. Receptors were obtained from a man aged 25-40 years in good health.

This rearrangement joins TRBV6-1 to TRBJ2-3; D is unresolved. The CDR3 contains 15 residues. Trimming cost V 7 bases and J 2 bases, with 16 bases left between them. The V gene's germline CDR1 is MNHNS and CDR2 SASEGT. The CDR3 DNA follows: TGTGCCAGCAAGCCCCGAGCGCCCTACACAGATACGCAGTATTTT. It is translated as CASKPRAPYTDTQYF.

The rearrangement uses TRBV9 and TRBJ2-5; the D is unclear. The CDR3 extends over 16 amino acids. CDR1 SGDLS and CDR2 YYNGEE come from the germline V gene. The V end was cut by 0 bases, the J end by 1 base, with 13 bases between. In DNA, the CDR3 is TGTGCCAGCAGCGTAGACGGGCGCAAGTTCCAAGAGACCCAGTACTTC. Translated: CASSVDGRKFQETQYF.

The V gene is TRBV7-9, the J gene TRBJ2-1; no firm D call. Per the germline V gene, CDR1 is SEHNR and CDR2 is FQNEAQ (reference sequence). V was clipped by 2 bases and J by 1 base, with 6 bases between them. The CDR3 runs to 14 residues. CDR3 coding DNA: TGTGCCAGCAGCTTAACTTGGTCCTACAATGAGCAGTTCTTC. Its protein is CASSLTWSYNEQFF.

This clone was found many times. This chain joins TRBV2 and TRBJ2-3; D is undetermined. Trimming left V 6 bases short and J 8 bases short, with 18 bases between. The CDR3 is 14 residues long. The germline CDR1 and CDR2 sequences are SNHLY and FYNNEI. DNA of the CDR3: TGTGCCAGCAGCACGGGCACCACGGTCGGTACGCAGTATTTT. This sequence encodes CASSTGTTVGTQYF. The whole variable domain, remainder taken from reference TRBV2 and TRBJ2-3, is EPEVTQTPSHQVTQMGQEVILRCVPISNHLYFYWYRQILGQKVEFLVSFYNNEISEKSEIFDDQFSVERPDGSNFTLKIRSTKLEDSAMYFCASSTGTTVGTQYFGPGTRLTVL.

To note about this clone: Other DNA sequences in this sample translate to the same CDR3. The chain has TRBV2 and TRBJ2-5; D gene unclear. The CDR3 is 13 amino acids. Germline CDR1 and CDR2: SNHLY and FYNNEI. The V and J ends lost 6 bases and 2 bases respectively, with 10 bases between them. In DNA, the CDR3 is TGTGCCAGCAGAAGGACGGAACAAGAGACCCAGTACTTC. Translated, it gives CASRRTEQETQYF.

The chain carries TRBV30 and TRBJ2-1; 8 bases are shared with TRBD2. Germline loops: CDR1 GTSNPN, CDR2 SVGIG (reference sequence). The CDR3 has 14 amino acids. The trim removed 1 base at V and 9 bases at J, leaving 8 bases unmatched. The chain's CDR3 is CAWSGEREYGEQFF. CDR3 in DNA: TGTGCCTGGAGTGGGGAGCGGGAGTACGGTGAGCAGTTCTTC.

The chain carries TRBV7-6 and TRBJ2-5, with D perhaps TRBD2 (5 bases). CDR3 size: 11 residues. V was trimmed by 4 bases and J by 5 bases, leaving 5 bases between them. Per the germline V gene, CDR1 is SGHVS and CDR2 is FNYEAQ. The CDR3 region has the DNA TGTGCCAGCAGCTCGGGGGAGACCCAGTACTTC. This codes for CASSSGETQYF.

The rearrangement joins TRBV5-1 to TRBJ2-5; weak D call: TRBD1 (5 bases). Trimming shortened V by 3 bases and J by 5 bases, and 14 bases separated the two germline ends. This CDR3 comprises 14 residues. Germline loops: CDR1 SGHRS, CDR2 YFSETQ. The CDR3 bases are TGCGCCAGCAGCTCCCAGGGCCTTTTGGAGACCCAGTACTTC. Translating gives CASSSQGLLETQYF.

This clone was seen a handful of times. The J gene is TRBJ2-5, the V gene TRBV5-1; 9 positions match TRBD2. The CDR3 runs 15 residues. V trimming: 2 bases; J trimming: 7 bases; junction bases outside the gene matches: 9. CDR1 is SGHRS, CDR2 YFSETQ, per germline. CDR3 sequence: CASSFETSGARTQYF. Here the CDR3 DNA reads TGCGCCAGCAGCTTTGAGACTAGCGGCGCTAGGACCCAGTACTTC.

V usage is TRBV7-2 and J usage is TRBJ2-5; TRBD2 matches at 13 bases. The CDR3 extends over 17 amino acids. V shed 4 bases and J 3 bases; nucleotides not matched to a gene: 8. The V gene's germline CDR1 is SGHTA and CDR2 FQGNSA. CDR3 amino acids: CASSSRAGTSGEETQYF. The CDR3 bases are TGTGCCAGCAGCTCCCGCGCCGGGACTAGCGGGGAAGAGACCCAGTACTTC.

This clone was counted between two and nine times. CDR3 amino acids: CASRSYLSSYEQYF. CDR3 nucleotide sequence: TGTGCCAGCAGGTCCTACCTGAGCTCCTACGAGCAGTACTTC. The V and J genes are TRBV11-2 and TRBJ2-7; the D is unclear. Trimming took off 6 bases at V and 0 bases at J, with 12 bases between the two ends. In germline, CDR1 is SGHAT, CDR2 FQNNGV. This CDR3 is built from 14 residues. Filled out from reference TRBV11-2 and TRBJ2-7, the complete variable domain reads EAGVAQSPRYKIIEKRQSVAFWCNPISGHATLYWYQQILGQGPKLLIQFQNNGVVDDSQLPKDRFSAERLKGVDSTLKIQPAKLEDSAVYLCASRSYLSSYEQYFGPGTRLTVT.

The chain combines TRBV7-2 with TRBJ2-5, with a weak D call TRBD2 (5 bases). The CDR3 is 16 amino acids. The V gene's germline CDR1 is SGHTA and CDR2 FQGNSA. V was clipped by 7 bases and J by 5 bases, with 23 bases between them. The DNA for the CDR3 is TGTGCCAGCAACCCATCCCGCCCGGGGAATGGGGAGACCCAGTACTTC. Its protein is CASNPSRPGNGETQYF. Full variable domain (rest looked up from reference TRBV7-2 and TRBJ2-5): GAGVSQSPSNKVTEKGKDVELRCDPISGHTALYWYRQSLGQGLEFLIYFQGNSAPDKSGLPSDRFSAERTGGSVSTLTIQRTQQEDSAVYLCASNPSRPGNGETQYFGPGTRLLVL.

The chain employs TRBV7-9 and TRBJ1-2; D gene uncertain. Germline-derived CDR1 and CDR2 are SEHNR and FQNEAQ (reference sequence). Trimming left V 1 base short and J 0 bases short, with 9 bases between. CDR3 size: 15 residues. The CDR3 region is CASSLVGVANYGYTF. For the CDR3, the DNA is TGTGCCAGCAGCTTAGTGGGAGTAGCTAACTATGGCTACACCTTC.

This chain connects TRBV10-3 to TRBJ2-7; 8 bases line up with TRBD2. The J segment lost 4 bases and the V segment lost 6 bases, leaving 8 bases of the junction unmatched. The CDR3 length is 14 residues. Germline V gene sequence: CDR1 ENHRY, CDR2 SYGVKD. CDR3 residues: CAIRRAGEGYEQYF. The CDR3 DNA reads TGTGCCATCAGGAGAGCGGGAGAGGGATACGAGCAGTACTTC.

This clone was detected once. The chain is built from TRBV4-1 and TRBJ2-2; TRBD1 matches 8 bases. From germline, CDR1 is MGHRA and CDR2 YSYEKL. Losses at the gene ends were 4 bases for V and 7 bases for J; bases not matched to a gene: 5. The CDR3 length is 14 residues. Written as DNA, the CDR3 is TGCGCCAGCAGCCGGGGACAGGCGGTCGGGGAGCTGTTTTTT. As protein: CASSRGQAVGELFF.

The rearrangement joins TRBV30 to TRBJ2-7; the D is unclear. The V end was cut by 0 bases, the J end by 4 bases, with 4 bases between. This CDR3 has 11 amino acids. Germline V gives CDR1 GTSNPN, CDR2 SVGIG (reference sequence). CDR3 region: CAWSVGYEQYF. CDR3 DNA sequence: TGTGCCTGGAGTGTTGGGTACGAGCAGTACTTC.

Written as DNA, the CDR3 is TGTGCCAGCAGTCTGGACGGGCAGGGAATGAAGGGAAACACCATATATTTT. Encoded protein: CASSLDGQGMKGNTIYF. V and J are TRBV9 and TRBJ1-3; D might be TRBD1 (5 bases). From germline, CDR1 is SGDLS and CDR2 YYNGEE. The CDR3 extends over 17 amino acids. Trimming left V 5 bases short and J 4 bases short, with 22 bases between.

A note on this clone: The sample carries other DNA sequences with the same CDR3. This rearrangement joins TRBV11-2 to TRBJ2-5, with D unclear. CDR1 and CDR2 from the germline V gene are SGHAT and FQNNGV. V was pared by 8 bases and J by 5 bases, with 9 bases between. The CDR3 totals 11 residues. The CDR3 bases are TGTGCCAGCGGGCTTGGGGAGACCCAGTACTTC. Translated: CASGLGETQYF.

Only a few counts were recorded for this clone. V usage is TRBV5-6 and J usage is TRBJ1-1; a weak D match, TRBD1 (6 bases). The CDR3 runs 15 residues. Germline-derived CDR1 and CDR2 are SGHDT and YYEEEE. Trimming left V 1 base short and J 3 bases short, with 13 bases between. The CDR3 region is CASSLRQTGYTEAFF. The CDR3 DNA is TGTGCCAGCAGCTTGCGCCAAACAGGGTACACTGAAGCTTTCTTT.

A few counts support this clone. The chain employs TRBV30 and TRBJ1-3; unclear D gene. Trimming pared 0 bases from V and 2 bases from J, leaving 11 bases between. The CDR3 length is 15 residues. In germline, CDR1 is GTSNPN, CDR2 SVGIG (reference sequence). As DNA, the CDR3 is TGTGCCTGGAGTGTAGGAGGCTGGGCTGGAAACACCATATATTTT. Its translation is CAWSVGGWAGNTIYF.

In its sample, this clone was seen many times. The chain combines TRBV7-8 with TRBJ2-1; the D gene could be TRBD1 or TRBD2 (6 bases each). The CDR3 extends over 15 amino acids. V was trimmed by 4 bases and J by 1 base, leaving 11 bases between them. CDR1 SGHVS and CDR2 FQNEAQ come from the germline V gene. In DNA, the CDR3 is TGTGCCAGCAGCTCCCGGGGGCAGTCCTACAATGAGCAGTTCTTC. Its protein product is CASSSRGQSYNEQFF.

This sequence joins TRBV6-5 and TRBJ1-5; D may be TRBD1 (5 bases). V was cut by 0 bases and J by 2 bases, with 8 bases left in between. Germline-derived CDR1 and CDR2 are MNHEY and SVGAGI. There are 15 residues in the CDR3. In DNA, the CDR3 is TGTGCCAGCAGTTACTCGATAGGGGGCAATCAGCCCCAGCATTTT. This sequence encodes CASSYSIGGNQPQHF.

CDR3 coding DNA: TGTGCCAGCACCCCGGTTGCAGGGCTCGGCTACACCTTC. Protein: CASTPVAGLGYTF. The chain uses TRBV2 and TRBJ1-2; possibly TRBD1 for D (5 bases). V was trimmed by 7 bases and J by 8 bases, leaving 17 bases between them. Germline V gives CDR1 SNHLY, CDR2 FYNNEI. This CDR3 is 13 amino acids long.

The V call is TRBV30, the J call TRBJ2-5; TRBD2 agrees at 8 bases. The germline V gene encodes CDR1 GTSNPN and CDR2 SVGIG (reference sequence). The length of the CDR3 is 16 residues. V lost 2 bases, J lost 3 bases, and 11 bases stayed unmatched. CDR3 protein: CAWSLGAGGLKETQYF. CDR3 sequence (DNA): TGTGCCTGGAGTTTAGGGGCGGGAGGTCTAAAAGAGACCCAGTACTTC.

The rearrangement uses TRBV7-2 and TRBJ2-1; 8 bases are shared with TRBD2. V lost 0 bases and J lost 7; bases outside the gene matches: 2. The CDR3 contains 14 residues. Germline CDR1 is SGHTA and CDR2 is FQGNSA. The CDR3 coding sequence is TGTGCCAGCAGCTTAGCCGGGACTAGTAATGAGCAGTTCTTC. This sequence encodes CASSLAGTSNEQFF.

This clone was counted only a few times. The chain uses TRBV5-5 and TRBJ2-3, with D perhaps TRBD2 (5 bases). CDR3 length: 13 residues. Germline V gene lookup returns CDR1 SGHKS and CDR2 YYEKEE (reference sequence). Trimming removed 4 bases at V and 3 bases at J, with 9 bases between. For the CDR3, the DNA is TGTGCCAGCAGCCAGGACTTTACAGATACGCAGTATTTT. This gives the protein CASSQDFTDTQYF.

This clone came up a few times. The chain is built from TRBV29-1 and TRBJ2-2; a weak D match, TRBD1 (6 bases). This CDR3 has 15 amino acids. Per the germline V gene, CDR1 is SQVTM and CDR2 is ANQGSEA. The germline V and J ends were trimmed by 3 bases and 5 bases, with 16 bases remaining between them. The CDR3 protein is CSVESPGAPTGELFF. CDR3 DNA: TGCAGCGTTGAGTCTCCAGGGGCTCCGACCGGGGAGCTGTTTTTT.

The genes are TRBV7-9 and TRBJ1-6; 12 bases match TRBD1. The CDR3 has 14 residues. The V gene's germline CDR1 is SEHNR and CDR2 FQNEAQ (reference sequence). J was trimmed by 14 bases and V by 4 bases; bases with no gene match: 6. CDR3 in DNA: TGTGCCAGCAGCTCGGGACAGGGGGCGCCCACCCTCCACTTT. Translating it yields CASSSGQGAPTLHF.

This clone was picked up a small number of times. Within the sample, other DNA sequences also encode this same CDR3. V gene TRBV20-1 combines with J gene TRBJ2-5; no reliable D call. The CDR3 consists of 10 residues. The V and J ends lost 3 bases and 3 bases respectively, with 2 bases between them. The V gene's germline CDR1 is DFQATT and CDR2 SNEGSKA (reference sequence). CDR3 sequence (DNA): TGCAGTGCTAGGGAAGAGACCCAGTACTTC. Translated: CSAREETQYF.

The chain links TRBV15 to TRBJ1-2; 7 positions match TRBD1. The V gene end was trimmed by 7 bases and the J gene end by 4 bases; junction bases not matched to a gene: 6. Germline assignment: CDR1 LNHNV and CDR2 YYDKDF (reference sequence). There are 13 residues in the CDR3. CDR3 coding DNA: TGTGCCACCACAGGGGGGCTCGGCTATGGCTACACCTTC. This translates into CATTGGLGYGYTF.

The chain carries TRBV5-1 and TRBJ2-7, with TRBD1 matching 7 bases. V shed 2 bases, J shed 2 bases, and the junction held 4 bases outside the gene matches. This CDR3 has 14 amino acids. From germline, CDR1 is SGHRS and CDR2 YFSETQ. This CDR3 reads CASSLQGSTYEQYF. As DNA, the CDR3 is TGCGCCAGCAGCTTACAGGGGAGTACCTACGAGCAGTACTTC.

The chain carries TRBV7-2 and TRBJ2-5, with 8 bases fitting TRBD2. The CDR3 runs 14 residues. V was clipped by 1 base and J by 2 bases; unmatched bases: 0. CDR1 and CDR2 (germline): SGHTA, FQGNSA. The CDR3 reads CASSLGGGQETQYF. The CDR3 nucleotides read TGTGCCAGCAGCTTAGGCGGGGGGCAAGAGACCCAGTACTTC.